This T cell receptor (beta chain) was profiled in a study of blood T cell repertoires in COVID-19. CDR3 length: 13 amino acids. Trimming left V 0 bases short and J 6 bases short, with 9 bases between. Germline V gives CDR1 SGHDT, CDR2 YYEEEE. Method: immunoSEQ multiplex PCR; TCRdb's copy keeps in-frame clones and lacks some. The table has hundreds of thousands of clones, approximately 88% seen once; the top ten hold roughly 7%. The sequence derives from a woman aged 25 to 39 who had recovered from COVID-19. The sequenced material came from peripheral blood. This chain links TRBV5-6 with TRBJ1-2, with D perhaps TRBD1 (5 bases). Written as DNA, the CDR3 is TGTGCCAGCAGCTTGGTCAGGGATAATGGCTACACCTTC. This encodes CASSLVRDNGYTF.